This T cell receptor beta chain stems from a study of regulatory T cells in long-lasting Graves disease. Only a few counts were recorded for this clonotype. Its antigen is not known. The time point was: persistent/refractory GD, antithyroid drugs over 5 years with positive TRAb. Construction of the TCR library relied on RNA isolated from PBMCs. Assembly of TCR beta libraries relied on iRepertoire HTBI primers together with Arm-PCR of CDR3 regions. Per the study methods: Samples revealed approximately 67 TRBV and roughly 15 TRBJ segments. TCRdb re-called the multiplex PCR reads through MiXCR, storing one row per CDR3 protein. None of the V and J calls come from the authors' own analysis; TCRdb made them. Of hundreds of thousands of distinct CDR3 sequences in the sample, 20% to 25% were seen once. The study's findings and limits: Persistent disease was characterized by preferential usage of TRBV28, TRBJ1-2 and TRBJ2-5. What was studied was peripheral blood only, and not thyroid tissue. Among persistent patients, a larger number of public clonotypes were shared (over 2,500) than among newly diagnosed patients (more than 850).

The V gene's germline CDR1 is SGHRS and CDR2 YFSETQ. The CDR3 is made up of 16 amino acids. The ends lost 4 bases at V and 0 bases at J; junction bases unmatched: 4. The TCR comes from a female donor with Graves disease. This specimen consisted of peripheral blood mononuclear cells (PBMCs), obtained when the disease was refractory, from a patient treated with antithyroid drugs. This chain joins TRBV5-1 and TRBJ2-2, with 9 nucleotides matching TRBD1. In DNA form, the CDR3 reads TGCGCCAGCAGCGCGGGACAGGGAGCGAACACCGGGGAGCTGTTTTTT. Translation gives CASSAGQGANTGELFF.